This is a list of T cell receptor beta chains from one sample in a study of regulatory T cells in long-lasting Graves disease. TCRdb analysed the multiplex PCR reads with MiXCR anew, one entry per CDR3 protein. The sample has 420,000 or so distinct CDR3 sequences, about a sixth seen once. Another study also made use of these data, one on T cells in Graves' hyperthyroidism and ophthalmopathy.

Specimen: peripheral blood mononuclear cells (PBMCs), collected at new diagnosis, from a patient treated with antithyroid drugs. All receptors come from a woman under 30 with Graves disease. The CDR3 runs from the conserved cysteine through the conserved F or W. The D gene is left open where the match is weak. The listing skips clone size in some rows; elsewhere it reads once, few, many or a size class.

J: TRBJ1-2; D: NA; V: TRBV29-1; size: NA; DNA: TGCAGCGTTGATGAGCTCTCTGTTGGCTACACCTTC; CDR3: CSVDELSVGYTF
J: TRBJ1-5; D: NA; V: TRBV28; size: many; DNA: TGTGCCAGCAGTTTAGTCCAGAGCAATCAGCCCCAGCATTTT; CDR3: CASSLVQSNQPQHF
J: TRBJ1-1; D: NA; V: TRBV5-8; size: many; DNA: TGTGCCAGCAGCTTCTTGCACACTGAAGCTTTCTTT; CDR3: CASSFLHTEAFF
J: TRBJ2-1; D: TRBD2; V: TRBV10-3; size: NA; DNA: TGTGCCATCAGTGCAGCGACTAGCGGACGCAATGAGCAGTTCTTC; CDR3: CAISAATSGRNEQFF
J: TRBJ1-5; D: TRBD1; V: TRBV7-2; size: NA; DNA: TGTGCCAGCAGCCGACAACCGGACAGGGTAGGCCAGCCCCAGCATTTT; CDR3: CASSRQPDRVGQPQHF
J: TRBJ2-7; D: NA; V: TRBV5-1; size: NA; DNA: TGCGCCAGCAGCTTGGGACCGAGCTCCTACGAGCAGTACTTC; CDR3: CASSLGPSSYEQYF
J: TRBJ1-5; D: NA; V: TRBV7-9; size: many; DNA: TGTGCCAGCAGCTTATCTGGCTTGAGCAATCAGCCCCAGCATTTT; CDR3: CASSLSGLSNQPQHF
J: TRBJ1-2; D: NA; V: TRBV28; size: many; DNA: TGTGCCAGCACCGTTGGCAGGGTGAAGGACTACACCTTC; CDR3: CASTVGRVKDYTF
J: TRBJ1-2; D: NA; V: TRBV28; size: many; DNA: TGTGCCAGCAGTTTATCAGGGGATGGCTACACCTTC; CDR3: CASSLSGDGYTF
J: TRBJ1-5; D: TRBD1; V: TRBV18; size: few; DNA: TGTGCCAGCTCAAAGGACAGGGGCGATCAGCCCCAGCATTTT; CDR3: CASSKDRGDQPQHF
J: TRBJ2-5; D: NA; V: TRBV6-2/TRBV6-3; size: NA; DNA: TGTGCCAGCAGCCGCCTAGGGGGAGTGGAGACCCAGTACTTC; CDR3: CASSRLGGVETQYF
J: TRBJ1-4; D: TRBD1; V: TRBV9; size: few; DNA: TGTGCCAGCAGCGCACGACAGGGATGGGGTGAAAAACTGTTTTTT; CDR3: CASSARQGWGEKLFF
J: TRBJ1-2; D: TRBD1; V: TRBV7-2; size: many; DNA: TGTGCCAGCAGCACCGGGACAGGGGGCTCTGGCTACACCTTC; CDR3: CASSTGTGGSGYTF
J: TRBJ2-1; D: NA; V: TRBV7-9; size: many; DNA: TGTGCCAGCAGCCCCTCGAGGGGTGAGCAGTTCTTC; CDR3: CASSPSRGEQFF
J: TRBJ2-6; D: NA; V: TRBV28; size: few; DNA: TGTGCCAGCAGTGTCACAAGTACTGGGGCCAACGTCCTGACTTTC; CDR3: CASSVTSTGANVLTF
J: TRBJ1-3; D: TRBD1; V: TRBV27; size: few; DNA: TGTGCCAGCAGTTTTGGGACAGGGACTTCAACTGGAAACACCATATATTTT; CDR3: CASSFGTGTSTGNTIYF
J: TRBJ1-1; D: NA; V: TRBV18; size: NA; DNA: TGTGCCTGCTCAGATGATACGGGACCAAACACTGAAGCTTTCTTT; CDR3: CACSDDTGPNTEAFF
J: TRBJ2-7; D: TRBD2; V: TRBV7-9; size: few; DNA: TGTGCCAGCCACCACGCGGGAGGGCTTCACTACGAGCAGTACTTC; CDR3: CASHHAGGLHYEQYF
J: TRBJ1-4; D: NA; V: TRBV30; size: many; DNA: TGTGCCTGGATTGGACTCCTCCCTACTGGGGGTAATGAAAAACTGTTTTTT; CDR3: CAWIGLLPTGGNEKLFF
J: TRBJ2-6; D: NA; V: TRBV6-2/TRBV6-3; size: few; DNA: TGTGCCAGCAGTTACACAGGGAACGGGGCCAACGTCCTGACTTTC; CDR3: CASSYTGNGANVLTF
J: TRBJ1-1; D: NA; V: TRBV20-1; size: many; DNA: TGCAGTGCTACAAGCATCTCCACTGAAGCTTTCTTT; CDR3: CSATSISTEAFF
J: TRBJ1-6; D: TRBD1; V: TRBV20-1; size: many; DNA: TGCAGTGCGGGAGGGTTCGGGACAGGGGATTCACCCCTCCACTTT; CDR3: CSAGGFGTGDSPLHF
J: TRBJ1-1; D: NA; V: TRBV2; size: many; DNA: TGTGCCAGTCAGGTTCAGTTGAACACTGAAGCTTTCTTT; CDR3: CASQVQLNTEAFF
J: TRBJ1-1; D: NA; V: TRBV11-3; size: many; DNA: TGTGCCAGCAGCTTAGATCCGGAGGCTGAAGCTTTCTTT; CDR3: CASSLDPEAEAFF
J: TRBJ2-2; D: NA; V: TRBV24-1; size: NA; DNA: TGTGCCACCAGTGACGGAAGAGCCACGAACACCGGGGAGCTGTTTTTT; CDR3: CATSDGRATNTGELFF
J: TRBJ2-3; D: NA; V: TRBV28; size: NA; DNA: TGTGCCAGCATGACGGGGTCGAATACGCAGTATTTT; CDR3: CASMTGSNTQYF
J: TRBJ2-3; D: TRBD2; V: TRBV12-3/TRBV12-4; size: few; DNA: TGTGCCAGCAGTCACAGGACTAGTACGCAGTATTTT; CDR3: CASSHRTSTQYF
J: TRBJ2-1; D: TRBD2; V: TRBV7-6; size: NA; DNA: TGTGCCAGCAGCTTCTTAGCGGGAGCTTCCTACAATGAGCAGTTCTTC; CDR3: CASSFLAGASYNEQFF
J: TRBJ2-1; D: TRBD2; V: TRBV28; size: NA; DNA: TGTGCCAGCAGTTCAGATTACGGGACTAGCGGGACCGTCCGGCAGTTCTTC; CDR3: CASSSDYGTSGTVRQFF
J: TRBJ2-3; D: NA; V: TRBV5-4; size: NA; DNA: TGTGCCAGCAGCTTGGTACAACGGACAGATACGCAGTATTTT; CDR3: CASSLVQRTDTQYF
J: TRBJ1-5; D: NA; V: TRBV6-1; size: many; DNA: TGTGCCAGCAGGGACAGCGGAATAAATCAGCCCCAGCATTTT; CDR3: CASRDSGINQPQHF
J: TRBJ2-3; D: TRBD1; V: TRBV15; size: few; DNA: TGTGCCACCAGCAGGGACAGGGGGGGCACAGATACGCAGTATTTT; CDR3: CATSRDRGGTDTQYF
J: TRBJ1-2; D: TRBD1; V: TRBV9; size: NA; DNA: TGTGCCAGCAGCGTATTCGACAGGGTTGGGAGCTATGGCTACACCTTC; CDR3: CASSVFDRVGSYGYTF
J: TRBJ1-1; D: TRBD1; V: TRBV9; size: NA; DNA: TGTGCCAGCAGCGTGGACAGGGGGAAAGCTTTCTTT; CDR3: CASSVDRGKAFF
J: TRBJ2-7; D: TRBD2; V: TRBV7-2; size: few; DNA: TGTGCCAGCAGCTTAGTAATGGGACCCAGCGGGAGGTCCAAGGGCTACGAGCAGTACTTC; CDR3: CASSLVMGPSGRSKGYEQYF
J: TRBJ1-1; D: NA; V: TRBV3-1; size: many; DNA: TGTGCCAGCAGCCGTACACAGGGGAACACTGAAGCTTTCTTT; CDR3: CASSRTQGNTEAFF
J: TRBJ2-1; D: TRBD2; V: TRBV29-1; size: few; DNA: TGCAGCGTTACAGGACTAGCGGGAGGGGGTGAGCAGTTCTTC; CDR3: CSVTGLAGGGEQFF
J: TRBJ2-1; D: TRBD2; V: TRBV7-6; size: NA; DNA: TGTGCCAGCAGCTCCACCTATAGCGGGAGGGCCGGTAATGAGCAGTTCTTC; CDR3: CASSSTYSGRAGNEQFF
J: TRBJ1-1; D: NA; V: TRBV7-6; size: many; DNA: TGTGCCAGCAGCTTAGTGTTCGACACTGAAGCTTTCTTT; CDR3: CASSLVFDTEAFF
J: TRBJ2-1; D: NA; V: TRBV30; size: NA; DNA: TGTGCCTGGAGTACGACTTATGGGGGATCTCCCTACAATGAGCAGTTCTTC; CDR3: CAWSTTYGGSPYNEQFF
J: TRBJ1-4; D: NA; V: TRBV6-1; size: NA; DNA: TGTGCCAGCAGAGCGCGGGGGGCTAATGAAAAACTGTTTTTT; CDR3: CASRARGANEKLFF
J: TRBJ2-2; D: TRBD2; V: TRBV15; size: NA; DNA: TGTGCCACCAGCAGACACCATAGCGGGAGAGTTGGGGGCGGGGAGCTGTTTTTT; CDR3: CATSRHHSGRVGGGELFF
J: TRBJ2-1; D: TRBD2; V: TRBV11-3; size: NA; DNA: TGTGCCAGCAGCTTAGTAGGGACTAGCGGGAGCAATGAGCAGTTCTTC; CDR3: CASSLVGTSGSNEQFF
J: TRBJ1-5; D: NA; V: TRBV29-1; size: NA; DNA: TGCAGCGTTGCACACCGGATCAATCAGCCCCAGCATTTT; CDR3: CSVAHRINQPQHF
J: TRBJ2-7; D: NA; V: TRBV5-1; size: many; DNA: TGCGCCAGCAGCTTGACGGGAGAGCACTACGAGCAGTACTTC; CDR3: CASSLTGEHYEQYF
J: TRBJ2-3; D: NA; V: TRBV10-1; size: few; DNA: TGCGCCAGCAGTGGGTCTCCCTACGATACGCAGTATTTT; CDR3: CASSGSPYDTQYF
J: TRBJ1-4; D: NA; V: TRBV5-6; size: NA; DNA: TGTGCCAGCAGCTCAGAGGGCACGGGAAGTGAAAAACTGTTTTTT; CDR3: CASSSEGTGSEKLFF
J: TRBJ2-1; D: TRBD1; V: TRBV18; size: few; DNA: TGTGCCAGCTCTCACGGGACAGGGGTTCGGAATGAGCAGTTCTTC; CDR3: CASSHGTGVRNEQFF
J: TRBJ2-7; D: TRBD1; V: TRBV28; size: many; DNA: TGTGCCAGCACTCCAGGGGGCGCGGTGCTCGGGCAGTACTTC; CDR3: CASTPGGAVLGQYF
J: TRBJ1-1; D: TRBD1; V: TRBV7-9; size: NA; DNA: TGTGCCAGCAGCCCGGGACAGAAGAACACTGAAGCTTTCTTT; CDR3: CASSPGQKNTEAFF
J: TRBJ2-1; D: NA; V: TRBV12-3/TRBV12-4; size: few; DNA: TGTGCCAGCAGTTTCAGGGGCGGGGATGAGCAGTTCTTC; CDR3: CASSFRGGDEQFF
J: TRBJ2-7; D: TRBD1; V: TRBV10-3; size: many; DNA: TGTGCCGTAGGAAGACAGGGGAACTCCTACGAGCAGTACTTC; CDR3: CAVGRQGNSYEQYF
J: TRBJ2-7; D: TRBD2; V: TRBV7-2; size: many; DNA: TGTGCCAGCAGCCAGACGGGAGGGGACTACGAGCAGTACTTC; CDR3: CASSQTGGDYEQYF
J: TRBJ2-7; D: NA; V: TRBV20-1; size: many; DNA: TGCAGTGCTCAGGCCCCCCTAACATTCGAGCAGTACTTC; CDR3: CSAQAPLTFEQYF